Sequencing of this TCR beta chain was carried out in a study of breast tumors, draining lymph nodes, adjacent tissues (dated by TCRdb to 2016 to 2018). About the study as a whole: Breast cancer patients provided tumor, adjacent nontumor tissue and axillary lymph nodes, and the study compared the TCR beta repertoires across these three sources. The study aimed to assess the relationships and possible T-cell exchange between tumor, surrounding tissue and draining lymph node repertoires in human breast cancer.

This clonotype has at least ten counts. The antigen this receptor binds is unknown. Base qualities are not at hand, and no much larger clone is one base apart. Study-level results and caveats: Tumor and nontumor tissue repertoires were found to be significantly more similar in luminal-like than in basal-like breast cancer. A scenario in which most tumor T cells derive from the lymph node and then expand within tumor tissue was judged to be consistent with the data. Tumors showed preferential V and J gene usage, and their T-cell repertoire diversity fell below that of lymph nodes yet above that of nontumor tissue. The conclusion that tumor T cells originate in lymph nodes was presented as consistent with a hypothesis rather than as directly demonstrated.

Germline trimming amounts to 1 base on V and 7 bases on J, with 7 as the count of junction bases outside the gene matches. Looking up the germline V gene yields CDR1 KGHDR and CDR2 SFDVKD. The CDR3, cysteine through phenylalanine, is 16 amino acids long. Just the 48-base CDR3 DNA is kept, in frame starting at base 1. The axillary draining lymph nodes of breast cancer patients were the source of the lymph node samples. Sequenced using an Illumina HiSeq 2000. TCR beta chain libraries were generated by multiplex PCR amplification. The amplified TCR beta chain products were analyzed by high-throughput sequencing. The raw public reads went through TCRdb reprocessing: fastp at Q25, MiXCR clone calling, in-frame beta chains kept. Each record represents a unique CDR3 protein, reported with the most common genes and DNA among its rows. The sample contains around 290,000 distinct CDR3 sequences, roughly 30% of them found a single time. Jointly, the top ten make up 1.1% of the sample.

The sequence derives from a female donor with breast cancer. Some clones in this sample may be carry-over from other donors' samples. The chain employs TRBV24-1 and TRBJ2-1, and 9 junctional nucleotides match TRBD2. The sample consisted of axillary lymph node tissue. CDR3 reads: CATSDLASGMLNEQFF. Here is the DNA: TGTGCCACCAGTGATTTAGCTAGCGGGATGTTGAATGAGCAGTTCTTC.